Sequencing of this T cell receptor beta chain was carried out in a study of graft-versus-host responses after intestinal transplantation. Study summary: Each patient got anti-thymocyte globulin induction, then tacrolimus and steroids for roughly 3 years.

TCRdb keeps only in-frame clones here, not all; method: immunoSEQ multiplex PCR. The table includes approximately 94,000 clones, 87% detected once. Concerning this clone itself: The antigen remains unidentified.

The CDR3 is 14 residues long. Germline loops: CDR1 MNHEY, CDR2 SMNVEV (reference sequence). The trim removed 5 bases at V and 9 bases at J, leaving 6 bases unmatched. The chain recombines TRBV27 with TRBJ1-4; 10 bases agree with TRBD1. The origin of this receptor is a human donor who was the organ donor for an intestinal transplant. Sequences were derived from unstimulated CD4+ T cells sorted from spleen or lymph node cells, sampled before transplant. CDR3 loop: CASSPDRGLQKLFF. CDR3 nucleotide sequence: TGTGCCAGCAGTCCAGACAGGGGGCTACAAAAACTGTTTTTT.